This T cell receptor beta chain came from a study of PD-1 blockade in classical Hodgkin lymphoma. Generated by immunoSEQ multiplex PCR, the TCRdb table keeps only in-frame clones and is missing some. The table has some 150,000 clones, just under 80% seen once. The CDR3 loop spans 15 amino acids. Trimming took 5 bases from V and 12 from J; bases not matched to a gene: 12. Germline loops: CDR1 SGHTA, CDR2 FQGTGA. This clone has just one count. Every patient had relapsed following autologous stem cell transplantation, and cohorts differed in brentuximab vedotin exposure. This sample comprised peripheral blood mononuclear cells (PBMCs), obtained before the second cycle of nivolumab. This receptor was obtained from a human donor with classical Hodgkin lymphoma. V usage is TRBV7-3 and J usage is TRBJ2-3, with 12 bases aligning to TRBD2. The CDR3 nucleotides are TGTGCCAGCAGCCAACGACTAGCGGGAGTAACGCATCAGTATTTT. It codes for CASSQRLAGVTHQYF.